This TCR beta chain is drawn from a study of control samples from healthy donors and cancer patients. Trimming stripped 5 bases from V and 4 bases from J, with 8 bases between. The CDR3 has 12 residues. TCRdb's table, derived via immunoSEQ multiplex PCR, lists solely in-frame clones and lacks some. This table has tens of thousands of clones, around 79% appearing once. The receptor's source is a man in his sixties with head and neck cancer. This chain uses TRBV12-3 or TRBV12-4 with TRBJ2-5; the D is unclear. The sample was PBMCs. CDR3 sequence reads: CASSLTRETQYF. CDR3 in DNA: TGTGCCAGCAGTCTAACCAGAGAGACCCAGTACTTC.